These 28 T cell receptor beta chains were all obtained from the same sample, sequenced in a study of cytomegalovirus exposure and HLA in healthy donors. It was with 60 Vbeta and 13 Jbeta primers that the PCR ran. Clones were read by immunoSEQ multiplex PCR, and TCRdb kept only the in-frame ones, dropping some. The table records about 160,000 clones, about 81% of them present only once. Sequencing used PBMCs. The receptors were sampled from a woman between 50 and 59 years old in good health and CMV-seropositive.

The J gene is TRBJ2-1, the V gene TRBV7-9; 14 bases map to TRBD2. CDR3 length: 17 residues. V was pared by 5 bases and J by 8 bases, with 11 bases of the junction left unmatched. CDR1 SEHNR and CDR2 FQNEAQ come from the germline V gene (reference sequence). CDR3 protein: CASSAPFGLAGGYEQFF. CDR3 in DNA: TGTGCCAGCAGCGCGCCCTTCGGACTAGCGGGGGGTTATGAGCAGTTCTTC.

This clone was picked up a small number of times. This chain joins TRBV2 and TRBJ2-5; D gene uncertain. The CDR3 is 14 residues long. CDR1 is SNHLY, CDR2 FYNNEI, per germline. V lost 3 bases, J lost 5 bases, and 13 bases lay in between. CDR3 DNA: TGTGCCAGCAGTGACAGTAGAGCCGGGGAGACCCAGTACTTC. It specifies CASSDSRAGETQYF.

V gene TRBV27 combines with J gene TRBJ2-3, with 14 bases identical to TRBD2. CDR1 and CDR2 from the germline V gene are MNHEY and SMNVEV (reference sequence). The CDR3 sequence is 17 residues long. V shed 5 bases, J shed 8 bases, and the junction held 12 bases outside the gene matches. CDR3: CASSLKLTSGGAGTQYF. In DNA, the CDR3 is TGTGCCAGCAGTCTTAAGTTGACTAGCGGGGGGGCCGGTACGCAGTATTTT.

The rearrangement uses TRBV4-1 and TRBJ1-3, with D possibly TRBD1 on 5 matching bases. With 1 base removed from V and 2 bases from J, the gap between germline ends came to 9 bases. The CDR3 has 15 residues. CDR1 is MGHRA and CDR2 is YSYEKL in the germline V gene. The CDR3: CASSQVGRAGNTIYF. The DNA of the CDR3 is TGCGCCAGCAGCCAAGTGGGCAGGGCTGGAAACACCATATATTTT.

The J gene is TRBJ1-4, the V gene TRBV5-1; 10 bases agree with TRBD1. The junction had 6 bases not matched to a gene; V was cut back by 4 bases and J by 6 bases. Germline assignment: CDR1 SGHRS and CDR2 YFSETQ. The CDR3 totals 15 residues. The DNA of the CDR3 is TGCGCCAGCAGCCCAGAGACAGGGGGCTATGAAAAACTGTTTTTT. Protein product: CASSPETGGYEKLFF.

This clone occurred a few times. The J gene is TRBJ2-7, the V gene TRBV5-1; D might be TRBD1 (5 bases). In germline, CDR1 is SGHRS, CDR2 YFSETQ. CDR3 length: 14 amino acids. The germline V and J ends were trimmed by 5 bases and 1 base, with 13 bases remaining between them. CDR3 loop: CASSSEQVSYEQYF. The CDR3 nucleotides are TGCGCCAGCAGTTCGGAACAGGTTTCCTACGAGCAGTACTTC.

There are a few counts of this clone. As DNA, the CDR3 is TGTGCCAGCCGGCGTCGACTAGATGGGGGTGAGCAGTTCTTC. Its translation is CASRRRLDGGEQFF. This chain links TRBV2 with TRBJ2-1; possible D gene TRBD2, 6 bases. Germline CDR1 is SNHLY and CDR2 is FYNNEI. Between the trimmed V and J ends, which lost 8 bases and 9 bases, there was a span of 20 bases. The CDR3 is 14 residues long.

This rearrangement joins TRBV7-9 to TRBJ2-4; possibly TRBD1 for D (5 bases). V was trimmed by 6 bases and J by 5 bases, leaving 8 bases between them. CDR1 and CDR2 (germline): SEHNR, FQNEAQ (reference sequence). The CDR3 spans 12 residues. The CDR3 protein is CASSLTENIQYF. The CDR3 nucleotides are TGTGCCAGCAGTCTGACAGAAAACATTCAGTACTTC.

The sample holds one count of this clone. The chain joins TRBV18 to TRBJ1-5; D perhaps matches TRBD1 (5 bases). The V gene's germline CDR1 is KGHSH and CDR2 LQKENI. The ends were cut back, 8 bases at V and 4 bases at J, with 12 bases in the middle. CDR3 length equals 13 residues. The CDR3 DNA follows: TGTGCCAGCACGACAGAGGCAAATCAGCCCCAGCATTTT. Residues: CASTTEANQPQHF.

The V call is TRBV29-1, the J call TRBJ2-7, with 9 bases that match TRBD1. This CDR3 contains 12 residues. Germline lookup yields CDR1 SQVTM and CDR2 ANQGSEA. Trimming at V came to 7 bases and at J to 4 bases, leaving 5 bases not matched to a gene. This CDR3 reads CSAIGTGYEQYF. The CDR3 region has the DNA TGCAGCGCAATCGGGACAGGGTACGAGCAGTACTTC.

As to this clone: Mismatch with germline at one junction end may stem from a read error. This rearrangement joins TRBV20-1 to TRBJ2-3, with 7 bases identical to TRBD1. The CDR3 extends over 11 amino acids. Per the germline V gene, CDR1 is DFQATT and CDR2 is SNEGSKA (reference sequence). The CDR3 region is CSVNRDSLEFF. The CDR3, as DNA: TGCAGTGTCAACCGGGACAGCCTAGAATTTTTT.

V gene TRBV25-1 combines with J gene TRBJ1-1; D is uncertain. Trimming pared 3 bases from V and 3 bases from J, leaving 8 bases between. CDR3 size: 13 residues. CDR1 is MGHDK and CDR2 is SYGVNS in the germline V gene. The CDR3 protein is CASSDYRDTEAFF. In DNA, the CDR3 is TGTGCCAGCAGTGATTACAGAGACACTGAAGCTTTCTTT.

The chain has TRBV14 and TRBJ1-2; D possibly corresponds to TRBD1 (5 bases). The CDR3 extends over 14 amino acids. V lost 3 bases and J 4 bases, leaving 12 bases between the germline ends. CDR1 is SGHDN and CDR2 is FVKESK in the germline V gene. CDR3 nucleotide sequence: TGTGCCAGCAGCCATAGACAGCCAATCTATGGCTACACCTTC. This encodes CASSHRQPIYGYTF.

The V and J genes are TRBV4-2 and TRBJ2-3; TRBD2 might be the D (5 bases). The germline V and J ends were trimmed by 4 bases and 1 base, with 12 bases remaining between them. Looked up from germline, CDR1 is LGHNA and CDR2 is YNFKEQ. This CDR3 region has 15 residues. The CDR3 region is CASSPLSRGTDTQYF. Here the CDR3 DNA reads TGTGCCAGCAGCCCTCTATCGAGGGGCACAGATACGCAGTATTTT.

The chain couples TRBV5-1 to TRBJ1-4; 7 nucleotides align to TRBD1. CDR3 size: 14 residues. V lost 3 bases, J lost 4 bases, and 3 bases stayed unmatched. The V gene's germline CDR1 is SGHRS and CDR2 YFSETQ. This CDR3 is CASSSGQDNEKLFF. CDR3 sequence (DNA): TGCGCCAGCAGCTCCGGACAGGATAATGAAAAACTGTTTTTT. Filled out from reference TRBV5-1 and TRBJ1-4, the complete variable domain reads KAGVTQTPRYLIKTRGQQVTLSCSPISGHRSVSWYQQTPGQGLQFLFEYFSETQRNKGNFPGRFSGRQFSNSRSEMNVSTLELGDSALYLCASSSGQDNEKLFFGSGTQLSVL.

The chain has TRBV9 and TRBJ2-1, with a weak D call TRBD2 (6 bases). Between the trimmed V and J ends, which lost 3 bases and 6 bases, there was a span of 13 bases. CDR3 length: 14 residues. Germline lookup yields CDR1 SGDLS and CDR2 YYNGEE. The CDR3 sequence: CASSATLGGNEQFF. In nucleotides, the CDR3 is TGTGCCAGCAGCGCTACGTTGGGGGGCAATGAGCAGTTCTTC.

The chain couples TRBV7-7 to TRBJ2-3, with 8 bases lining up with TRBD1. This CDR3 has 17 amino acids. Germline values: CDR1 SSHAT, CDR2 FNYEAQ (reference sequence). V was pared by 6 bases and J by 4 bases, with 15 bases of the junction left unmatched. Written as DNA, the CDR3 is TGTGCCAGCAGACATATCCCCGGGACAGGCGGCCCAGATACGCAGTATTTT. It is translated as CASRHIPGTGGPDTQYF.

The J gene is TRBJ1-6, the V gene TRBV19, with 7 bases lining up with TRBD1. Trimming took 3 bases from V and 4 from J; bases not matched to a gene: 3. Germline CDR1 and CDR2: LNHDA and SQIVND (reference sequence). The CDR3 spans 15 residues. The CDR3 DNA follows: TGTGCCAGTAGTATCACAGGGGATTATAATTCACCCCTCCACTTT. Translated: CASSITGDYNSPLHF.

The chain is built from TRBV2 and TRBJ1-2, with D perhaps matching TRBD1 (5 bases). Trimming pared 3 bases from V and 8 bases from J, leaving 7 bases between. The germline V gene has CDR1 SNHLY and CDR2 FYNNEI. The CDR3 runs 11 residues. The CDR3 DNA sequence: TGTGCCAGCAGTGAGTGGGGCGGCTACACCTTC. Amino acids: CASSEWGGYTF.

This clone was recorded a few times. The V gene is TRBV6-5, the J gene TRBJ2-5, with TRBD2 matching over 9 bases. The germline V gene encodes CDR1 MNHEY and CDR2 SVGAGI. CDR3 length: 16 amino acids. V shed 3 bases and J 2 bases; nucleotides not matched to a gene: 7. Here the CDR3 reads CASSYSSGATQETQYF. The CDR3 DNA reads as TGTGCCAGCAGTTATTCTAGCGGGGCCACACAAGAGACCCAGTACTTC.

For this clone: This CDR3 is also generated by other DNA sequences in the sample. The chain couples TRBV18 to TRBJ1-1; TRBD1 might be the D (6 bases). V lost 6 bases and J lost 3, with 11 bases in between. This CDR3 has 13 residues. Germline V gene lookup returns CDR1 KGHSH and CDR2 LQKENI. The CDR3 protein is CASSRTADTEAFF. CDR3 DNA sequence: TGTGCCAGCTCCCGGACAGCCGACACTGAAGCTTTCTTT.

The chain uses TRBV28 and TRBJ1-1, with D possibly matching TRBD1 (5 bases). Trimming shortened V by 6 bases and J by 9 bases, and 17 bases separated the two germline ends. The CDR3 has 13 amino acids. Germline-derived CDR1 and CDR2 are MDHEN and SYDVKM. CDR3 nucleotide sequence: TGTGCCAGCAGCCCCTTATGGGAGGGGAAAGCTTTCTTT. Translating gives CASSPLWEGKAFF.

The chain employs TRBV10-2 and TRBJ2-1; D might be TRBD2 (6 bases). Germline values: CDR1 WSHSY, CDR2 SAAADI. Deletions cut 6 bases from V and 0 bases from J, with 18 bases between. This CDR3 is 17 amino acids long. The CDR3 bases are TGCGCCAGCAGGAGCACCACTAGCTTAAGCTCCTACAATGAGCAGTTCTTC. It is translated as CASRSTTSLSSYNEQFF.

The table lists this clone with a few counts. The chain combines TRBV6-1 with TRBJ2-5; TRBD1 matches at 9 bases. Germline values: CDR1 MNHNS, CDR2 SASEGT. Losses at the gene ends were 8 bases for V and 7 bases for J; bases not matched to a gene: 14. CDR3 length: 15 amino acids. CDR3: CASSGGQGTLTTQYF. The CDR3 nucleotides are TGTGCCAGCTCCGGCGGACAGGGGACGTTAACGACCCAGTACTTC.

The V gene is TRBV7-3, the J gene TRBJ2-1, with D perhaps TRBD2 (6 bases). Germline-derived CDR1 and CDR2 are SGHTA and FQGTGA. The CDR3 totals 16 residues. V lost 1 base, J lost 4 bases, and 14 bases lay in between. The CDR3 reads CASSLIPGTSYNEQFF. The CDR3 region has the DNA TGTGCCAGCAGCTTAATACCCGGGACTTCTTACAATGAGCAGTTCTTC.

This sequence joins TRBV7-2 and TRBJ1-5; D not certain. The CDR3 is made up of 13 amino acids. Germline CDR1 is SGHTA and CDR2 is FQGNSA. Trimming cost V 5 bases and J 5 bases, with 10 bases left between them. In DNA, the CDR3 is TGTGCCAGCAGCAGACAAAGAGATCAGCCCCAGCATTTT. Translating gives CASSRQRDQPQHF.

This chain uses TRBV5-4 with TRBJ2-3; possible D gene TRBD2, 5 bases. V was trimmed by 0 bases and J by 4 bases, leaving 12 bases between them. Germline CDR1 reads SGHNT; CDR2 reads YYREEE (reference sequence). CDR3 length equals 15 residues. The CDR3 loop reads CASSLGGRGADTQYF. CDR3 nucleotides: TGTGCCAGCAGCTTGGGAGGGCGAGGTGCAGATACGCAGTATTTT.

This sequence joins TRBV19 and TRBJ2-7; D perhaps matches TRBD1 (6 bases). Trimming removed 11 bases from V and 1 base from J, with 27 bases in between. Germline CDR1 is LNHDA and CDR2 is SQIVND (reference sequence). This CDR3 contains 17 residues. The CDR3 sequence: CAGVKRAPRGRSYEQYF. CDR3 sequence (DNA): TGTGCCGGAGTAAAGAGGGCCCCCAGGGGACGTTCCTACGAGCAGTACTTC.